Listed below are T cell receptor beta chains from one sample, sequenced in a study of graft-versus-host responses after intestinal transplantation. Libraries were prepared by immunoSEQ multiplex PCR; TCRdb keeps only in-frame clonotypes and omits some of them. The data show around 100,000 clones, approximately 90% seen once. No antigen has been assigned to these receptors. The specimen comprised unstimulated CD4+ T cells sorted from spleen or lymph node cells, sampled before transplant. The receptors originated from a human donor who was the organ donor for an intestinal transplant. Each CDR3 is given with its conserved first and last residue. D genes are given only for firm matches. Only part of the rows carry a size: once, few, many, or a class if the clone is expanded.

D	J	V	size	DNA	CDR3
NA	TRBJ2-5	TRBV10-3	NA	TGTGCCATCAGTGAGTCAAGGGAAGAGACCCAGTACTTC	CAISESREETQYF
TRBD1	TRBJ2-7	TRBV6-5	NA	TGTGCCAGCAGTAAAGGGACAGGGGGAACCTACGAGCAGTACTTC	CASSKGTGGTYEQYF
TRBD2	TRBJ2-1	TRBV7-9	NA	TGTGCCAGCAGCTTGAGCCAGCGGGAGGCCAATGAGCAGTTCTTC	CASSLSQREANEQFF
TRBD1	TRBJ2-3	TRBV29-1	NA	TGCAGCGTTGTGAAGACAGGGGGCACAGATACGCAGTATTTT	CSVVKTGGTDTQYF
NA	TRBJ2-7	TRBV5-6	NA	TGTGCCAGCAGCTTGGGGACATTGTCCTACGAGCAGTACTTC	CASSLGTLSYEQYF
NA	TRBJ2-6	TRBV11-2	NA	TGTGCCAGCTCGCGCACCTCTGGGGCCAACGTCCTGACTTTC	CASSRTSGANVLTF
NA	TRBJ1-2	TRBV30	NA	TGTGCCCCGCCCGGGGGGGACAACTATGGCTACACCTTC	CAPPGGDNYGYTF
NA	TRBJ2-3	TRBV4-2	NA	TGTGCCAGCGGATCGGGAGTGGGCACAGATACGCAGTATTTT	CASGSGVGTDTQYF
TRBD2	TRBJ2-1	TRBV27	NA	TGTGCCAGCAGTTTATGGGGTAGCGGGAAAGAGCAGTTCTTC	CASSLWGSGKEQFF
TRBD2	TRBJ2-7	TRBV18	NA	TGTGCCAGCTCACTGGCGGGAGGGCCCTCCTACGAGCAGTACTTC	CASSLAGGPSYEQYF
NA	TRBJ1-1	TRBV6-1	NA	TGTGCCAGCAGTGGAGTCAGGATGAACACTGAAGCTTTCTTT	CASSGVRMNTEAFF
TRBD2	TRBJ2-7	TRBV4-2	NA	TGTGCCAGCAGCCAAGATCGCGGGACTAGCGGGAGGTACGAGCAGTACTTC	CASSQDRGTSGRYEQYF
TRBD2	TRBJ2-7	TRBV7-6	NA	TGTGCCAGCAGCCCGAGTTCGCTAGCGGGAGTCGAGCAGTACTTC	CASSPSSLAGVEQYF
TRBD1	TRBJ1-1	TRBV29-1	NA	TGCAGCGTTGAAAGGGACAGTCGCACTGAAGCTTTCTTT	CSVERDSRTEAFF
NA	TRBJ1-1	TRBV5-1	NA	TGCGCCAGCAGCTCCTACAGGGCTTGGAACACTGAAGCTTTCTTT	CASSSYRAWNTEAFF
NA	TRBJ1-1	TRBV6-5	NA	TGTGCCAGCAGTCGCCTGGGACTGCGGACTGAAGCTTTCTTT	CASSRLGLRTEAFF
NA	TRBJ2-5	TRBV5-1	NA	TGCGCCAGCAGCTTGAATGGCCTCGAGACCCAGTACTTC	CASSLNGLETQYF
NA	TRBJ2-7	TRBV10-3	few	TGTGCCATCAAAATAATGACAGGTCACGAGCAGTACTTC	CAIKIMTGHEQYF
NA	TRBJ2-5	TRBV5-6	NA	TGTGCCAGCAGCTTGTCCTACTGGGCAGGGAAAGAGACCCAGTACTTC	CASSLSYWAGKETQYF